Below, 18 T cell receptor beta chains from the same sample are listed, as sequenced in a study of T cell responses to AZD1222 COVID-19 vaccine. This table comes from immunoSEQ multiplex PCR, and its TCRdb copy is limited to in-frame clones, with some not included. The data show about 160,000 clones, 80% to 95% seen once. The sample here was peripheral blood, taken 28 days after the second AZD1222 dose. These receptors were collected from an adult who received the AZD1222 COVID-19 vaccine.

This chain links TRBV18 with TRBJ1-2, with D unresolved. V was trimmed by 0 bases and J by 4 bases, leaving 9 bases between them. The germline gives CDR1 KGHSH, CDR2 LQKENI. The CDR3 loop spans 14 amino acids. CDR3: CASSPPRTSYGYTF. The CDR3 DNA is TGTGCCAGCTCACCACCGCGGACCAGCTATGGCTACACCTTC.

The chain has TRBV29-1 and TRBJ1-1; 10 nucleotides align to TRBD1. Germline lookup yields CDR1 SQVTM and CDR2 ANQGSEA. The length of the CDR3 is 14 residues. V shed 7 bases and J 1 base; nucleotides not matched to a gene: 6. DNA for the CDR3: TGCAGCGCTTGGGGACAGGGGCCGAACACTGAAGCTTTCTTT. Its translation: CSAWGQGPNTEAFF. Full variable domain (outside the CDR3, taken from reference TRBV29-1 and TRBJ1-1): SAVISQKPSRDICQRGTSLTIQCQVDSQVTMMFWYRQQPGQSLTLIATANQGSEATYESGFVIDKFPISRPNLTFSTLTVSNMSPEDSSIYLCSAWGQGPNTEAFFGQGTRLTVV.

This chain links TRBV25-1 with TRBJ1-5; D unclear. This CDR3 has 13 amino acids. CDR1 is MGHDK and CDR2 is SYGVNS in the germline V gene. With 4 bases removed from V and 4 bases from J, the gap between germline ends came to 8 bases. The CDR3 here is CASSASLNQPQHF. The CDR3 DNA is TGTGCCAGCAGTGCCTCCCTAAATCAGCCCCAGCATTTT.

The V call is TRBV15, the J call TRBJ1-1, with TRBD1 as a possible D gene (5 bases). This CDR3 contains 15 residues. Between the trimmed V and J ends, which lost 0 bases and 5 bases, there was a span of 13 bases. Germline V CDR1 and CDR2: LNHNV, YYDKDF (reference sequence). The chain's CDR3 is CATSRDRSGSTEAFF. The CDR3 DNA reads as TGTGCCACCAGCAGAGATAGATCAGGGAGTACTGAAGCTTTCTTT.

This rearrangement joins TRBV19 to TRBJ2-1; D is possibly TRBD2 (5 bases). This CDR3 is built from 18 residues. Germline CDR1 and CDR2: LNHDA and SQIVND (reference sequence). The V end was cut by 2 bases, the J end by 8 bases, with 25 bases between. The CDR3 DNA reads TGTGCCAGTAGTATACTTCCCCCTCTGGTCTCAGGAGGATATGAGCAGTTCTTC. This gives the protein CASSILPPLVSGGYEQFF. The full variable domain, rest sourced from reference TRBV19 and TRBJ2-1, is DGGITQSPKYLFRKEGQNVTLSCEQNLNHDAMYWYRQDPGQGLRLIYYSQIVNDFQKGDIAEGYSVSREKKESFPLTVTSAQKNPTAFYLCASSILPPLVSGGYEQFFGPGTRLTVL.

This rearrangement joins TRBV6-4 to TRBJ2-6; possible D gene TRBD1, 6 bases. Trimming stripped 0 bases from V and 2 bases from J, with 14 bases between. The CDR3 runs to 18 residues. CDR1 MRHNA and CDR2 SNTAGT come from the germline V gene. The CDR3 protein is CASSDSGDTLTGANVLTF. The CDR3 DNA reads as TGTGCCAGCAGTGACTCTGGGGACACACTGACTGGGGCCAACGTCCTGACTTTC.

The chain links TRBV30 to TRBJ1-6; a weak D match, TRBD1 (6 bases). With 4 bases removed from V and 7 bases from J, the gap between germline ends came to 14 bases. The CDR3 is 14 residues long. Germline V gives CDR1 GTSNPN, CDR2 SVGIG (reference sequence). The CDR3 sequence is CAWKDHTGNSPLHF. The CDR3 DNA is TGTGCCTGGAAGGATCACACAGGGAATTCACCCCTCCACTTT.

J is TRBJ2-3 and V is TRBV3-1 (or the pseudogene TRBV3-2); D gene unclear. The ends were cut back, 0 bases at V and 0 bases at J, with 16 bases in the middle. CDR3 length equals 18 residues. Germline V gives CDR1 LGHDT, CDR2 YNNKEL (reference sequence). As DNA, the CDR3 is TGTGCCAGCAGCCAAGAAGGAAAGGGCGTAACTAGCACAGATACGCAGTATTTT. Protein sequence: CASSQEGKGVTSTDTQYF.

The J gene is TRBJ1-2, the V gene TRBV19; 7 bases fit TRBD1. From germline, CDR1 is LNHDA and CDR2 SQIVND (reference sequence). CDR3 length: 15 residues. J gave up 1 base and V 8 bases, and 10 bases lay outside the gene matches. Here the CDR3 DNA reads TGTGCCAGTGCGGACAGGCCCATGGGTAACTATGGCTACACCTTC. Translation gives CASADRPMGNYGYTF.

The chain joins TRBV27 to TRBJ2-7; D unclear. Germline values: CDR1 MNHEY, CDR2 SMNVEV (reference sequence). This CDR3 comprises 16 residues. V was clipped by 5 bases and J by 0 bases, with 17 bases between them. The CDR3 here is CASSSRWRPSSYEQYF. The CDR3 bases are TGTGCCAGCAGTAGCCGGTGGCGGCCCAGCTCCTACGAGCAGTACTTC.

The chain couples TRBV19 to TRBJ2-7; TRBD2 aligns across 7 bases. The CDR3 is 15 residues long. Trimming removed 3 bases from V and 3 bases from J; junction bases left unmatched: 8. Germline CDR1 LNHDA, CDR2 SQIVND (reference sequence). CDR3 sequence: CASSIPRGRGYEQYF. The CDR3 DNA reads TGTGCCAGTAGTATCCCCCGGGGGAGGGGCTACGAGCAGTACTTC.

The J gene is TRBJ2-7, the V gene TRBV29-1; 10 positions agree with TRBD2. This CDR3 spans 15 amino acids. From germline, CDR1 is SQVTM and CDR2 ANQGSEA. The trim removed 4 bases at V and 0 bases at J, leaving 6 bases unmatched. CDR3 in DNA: TGCAGCGTTGGGGGACTAGCGCGTACCTCCTACGAGCAGTACTTC. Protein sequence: CSVGGLARTSYEQYF.

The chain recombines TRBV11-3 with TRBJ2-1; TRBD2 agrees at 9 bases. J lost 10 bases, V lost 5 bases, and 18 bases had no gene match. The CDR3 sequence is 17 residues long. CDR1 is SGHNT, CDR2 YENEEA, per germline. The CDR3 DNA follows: TGTGCCAGCAGCCCCCGGGAAGCGGCTAGCGGGAAGAGGGAGCAGTTCTTC. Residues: CASSPREAASGKREQFF. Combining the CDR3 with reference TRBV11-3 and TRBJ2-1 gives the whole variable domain EAGVVQSPRYKIIEKKQPVAFWCNPISGHNTLYWYLQNLGQGPELLIRYENEEAVDDSQLPKDRFSAERLKGVDSTLKIQPAELGDSAVYLCASSPREAASGKREQFFGPGTRLTVL.

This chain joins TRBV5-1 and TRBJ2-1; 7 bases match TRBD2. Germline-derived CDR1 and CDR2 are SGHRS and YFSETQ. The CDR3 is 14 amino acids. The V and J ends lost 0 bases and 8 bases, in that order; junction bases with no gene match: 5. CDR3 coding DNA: TGCGCCAGCAGCTTGGCGGGGGAGGGGCATGAGCAGTTCTTC. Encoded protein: CASSLAGEGHEQFF.

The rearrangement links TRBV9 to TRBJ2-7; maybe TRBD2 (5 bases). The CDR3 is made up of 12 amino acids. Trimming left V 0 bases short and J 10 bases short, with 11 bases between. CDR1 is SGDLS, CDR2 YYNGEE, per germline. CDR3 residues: CASSVAGDIQYF. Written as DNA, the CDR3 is TGTGCCAGCAGCGTAGCCGGGGATATACAGTACTTC.

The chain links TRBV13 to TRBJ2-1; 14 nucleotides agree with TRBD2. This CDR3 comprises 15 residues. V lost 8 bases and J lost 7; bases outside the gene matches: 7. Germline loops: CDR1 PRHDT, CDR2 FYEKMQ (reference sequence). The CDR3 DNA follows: TGTGCCAGCGGAAGACTAGCGGGAGGGCCGAATGAGCAGTTCTTC. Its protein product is CASGRLAGGPNEQFF.

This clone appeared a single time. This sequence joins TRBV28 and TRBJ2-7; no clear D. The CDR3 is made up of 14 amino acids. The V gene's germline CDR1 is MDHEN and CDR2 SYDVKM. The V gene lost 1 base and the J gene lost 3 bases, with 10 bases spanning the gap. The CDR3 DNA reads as TGTGCCAGCAGTTTATCAGGAAACAACTACGAGCAGTACTTC. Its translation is CASSLSGNNYEQYF.

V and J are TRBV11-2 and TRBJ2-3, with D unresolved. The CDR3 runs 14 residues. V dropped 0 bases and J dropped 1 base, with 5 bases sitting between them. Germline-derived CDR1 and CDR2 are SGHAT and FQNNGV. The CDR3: CASSLDGGTDTQYF. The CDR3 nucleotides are TGTGCCAGCAGCTTAGATGGGGGCACAGATACGCAGTATTTT.